This T cell receptor beta chain was sequenced in a study of cytomegalovirus exposure and HLA in healthy donors. Germline V gene data show CDR1 as SEHNR and CDR2 as FQNEAQ (reference sequence). Between the trimmed V and J ends, which lost 4 bases and 4 bases, there was a span of 10 bases. The CDR3 covers 14 residues. The PCR made use of 60 Vbeta and 13 Jbeta primers. TCRdb's copy holds only in-frame clones and misses some; the assay was immunoSEQ multiplex PCR. The data show 150,000 to 200,000 clones, about three quarters seen once. This receptor was obtained from a woman in her 40s in good health and CMV-seropositive. What was sequenced was PBMCs. The chain combines TRBV7-9 with TRBJ1-4, with D perhaps TRBD1 (6 bases). The CDR3 loop is CASSSTGGNEKLFF. In DNA, the CDR3 is TGTGCCAGCAGCTCGACAGGCGGTAATGAAAAACTGTTTTTT.